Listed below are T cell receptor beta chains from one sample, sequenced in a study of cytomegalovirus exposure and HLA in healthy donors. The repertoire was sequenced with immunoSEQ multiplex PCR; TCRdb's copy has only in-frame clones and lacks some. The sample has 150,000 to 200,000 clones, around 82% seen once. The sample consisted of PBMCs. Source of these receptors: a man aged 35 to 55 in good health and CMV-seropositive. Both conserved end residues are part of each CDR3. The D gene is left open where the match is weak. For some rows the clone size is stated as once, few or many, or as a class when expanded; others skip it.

cdr3_nt: TGTGCCAGCAGCCCGTCCCTACGCGAGCAGTACTTC; cdr3_aa: CASSPSLREQYF; j_call: TRBJ2-7; v_call: TRBV4-2; clone_size: NA; d_call: NA
cdr3_nt: TGCGCCAGCAGCTTGAGAGGGCCTAATGAAAAACTGTTTTTT; cdr3_aa: CASSLRGPNEKLFF; j_call: TRBJ1-4; v_call: TRBV5-1; clone_size: NA; d_call: NA
cdr3_nt: TGTGCGATAGGGGAAGGGCTAGCGGGAGGGCCATATAACGAGCAGTACTTC; cdr3_aa: CAIGEGLAGGPYNEQYF; j_call: TRBJ2-7; v_call: TRBV30; clone_size: NA; d_call: TRBD2
cdr3_nt: TGTGCCAGCAGTCATGCCGCGCTCTACGAGCAGTACTTC; cdr3_aa: CASSHAALYEQYF; j_call: TRBJ2-7; v_call: TRBV6-1; clone_size: NA; d_call: NA
cdr3_nt: TGTGCCAGCTCCCGGGACAGTTCACTCTCTGGGGCCAACGTCCTGACTTTC; cdr3_aa: CASSRDSSLSGANVLTF; j_call: TRBJ2-6; v_call: TRBV18; clone_size: NA; d_call: TRBD1
cdr3_nt: TGCGGAAAAAGCGGAGGTACGCAGTATTTT; cdr3_aa: CGKSGGTQYF; j_call: TRBJ2-3; v_call: TRBV29-1; clone_size: NA; d_call: NA
cdr3_nt: TGTGCCATCAGTGAGGAGCTAGCGGGAGCGCAGTTCTTC; cdr3_aa: CAISEELAGAQFF; j_call: TRBJ2-1; v_call: TRBV10-3; clone_size: NA; d_call: TRBD2
cdr3_nt: TGTGCCAGCAGCTTAGGGACCCCGGGGACTAGCGGGATCCTCTACGAGCAGTACTTC; cdr3_aa: CASSLGTPGTSGILYEQYF; j_call: TRBJ2-7; v_call: TRBV7-9; clone_size: NA; d_call: TRBD2
cdr3_nt: TGTGCCAGCAGCTGGGCCCCGGGACAGAGTGAAAAACTGTTTTTT; cdr3_aa: CASSWAPGQSEKLFF; j_call: TRBJ1-4; v_call: TRBV5-4; clone_size: once; d_call: TRBD1
cdr3_nt: TGTGCCATCATGTTGCCAGGTCAGTCCGAGCAGTACTTC; cdr3_aa: CAIMLPGQSEQYF; j_call: TRBJ2-7; v_call: TRBV10-3; clone_size: once; d_call: NA
cdr3_nt: TGCAGCGCCCGGGACAGGCTAACCTACGAGCAGTACTTC; cdr3_aa: CSARDRLTYEQYF; j_call: TRBJ2-7; v_call: TRBV29-1; clone_size: NA; d_call: TRBD1
cdr3_nt: TGTGCCAGCATGCTGAGGGTAGGGGGTAGCGATACGCAGTATTTT; cdr3_aa: CASMLRVGGSDTQYF; j_call: TRBJ2-3; v_call: TRBV6-1; clone_size: NA; d_call: NA
cdr3_nt: TGCGCCAGCAGCTTGTCCGGGACAGACCTGTACGAGCAGTACTTC; cdr3_aa: CASSLSGTDLYEQYF; j_call: TRBJ2-7; v_call: TRBV5-1; clone_size: NA; d_call: TRBD1
cdr3_nt: TGTGCCAGCAGCCTCGGGACAGGTACTTACAATGAGCAGTTCTTC; cdr3_aa: CASSLGTGTYNEQFF; j_call: TRBJ2-1; v_call: TRBV6-5; clone_size: NA; d_call: TRBD1
cdr3_nt: TGTGCCAGCAGGGGGACAGGGGGCACGAATGAGCAGTTCTTC; cdr3_aa: CASRGTGGTNEQFF; j_call: TRBJ2-1; v_call: TRBV25-1; clone_size: NA; d_call: TRBD1
cdr3_nt: TGCGCCAGCAGCCTCACGAGGAATGAGCAGTTCTTC; cdr3_aa: CASSLTRNEQFF; j_call: TRBJ2-1; v_call: TRBV5-1; clone_size: NA; d_call: NA
cdr3_nt: TGTGCCAGCAGATCCGGCGGTAGTAATGAAAAACTGTTTTTT; cdr3_aa: CASRSGGSNEKLFF; j_call: TRBJ1-4; v_call: TRBV11-2; clone_size: NA; d_call: NA
cdr3_nt: TGTGCCAGCAGCCCTGACAGGGGGCACGAGACCCAGTACTTC; cdr3_aa: CASSPDRGHETQYF; j_call: TRBJ2-5; v_call: TRBV7-9; clone_size: few; d_call: TRBD1
cdr3_nt: TGTGCCACCAGCAGGCAGACAGGGACGTCGAACTATGGCTACACCTTC; cdr3_aa: CATSRQTGTSNYGYTF; j_call: TRBJ1-2; v_call: TRBV15; clone_size: few; d_call: TRBD1
cdr3_nt: TGTGCCAGCAGCCAAGAGGCTGGTGCCTGGGGGGAAGAGTCCCAGTACTTC; cdr3_aa: CASSQEAGAWGEESQYF; j_call: TRBJ2-5; v_call: TRBV14; clone_size: NA; d_call: NA
cdr3_nt: TGTGCCAGCAGCTTTAGCGGGTCAGACACAGATACGCAGTATTTT; cdr3_aa: CASSFSGSDTDTQYF; j_call: TRBJ2-3; v_call: TRBV11-3; clone_size: NA; d_call: TRBD2
cdr3_nt: TGTGCCAGCAGCCGTACCGGGACAGGCAATCAGCCCCAGCATTTT; cdr3_aa: CASSRTGTGNQPQHF; j_call: TRBJ1-5; v_call: TRBV6-1; clone_size: NA; d_call: TRBD1
cdr3_nt: TGTGCCAGCAGTTTAGACAGGGGTGCGACCCAGTACTTC; cdr3_aa: CASSLDRGATQYF; j_call: TRBJ2-5; v_call: TRBV27; clone_size: NA; d_call: TRBD1
cdr3_nt: TGTGCCAGCAGCTTAGGCCAGCGGGGTCAGCCCCAGCATTTT; cdr3_aa: CASSLGQRGQPQHF; j_call: TRBJ1-5; v_call: TRBV7-8; clone_size: NA; d_call: NA
cdr3_nt: TGTGCCAGCAGTTATAGCGAGGATACGCAGTATTTT; cdr3_aa: CASSYSEDTQYF; j_call: TRBJ2-3; v_call: TRBV11-2; clone_size: once; d_call: NA
cdr3_nt: TGTGCCAGCAGCCGATCCTCAGGAATCGGGGGTGAAAAACTGTTTTTT; cdr3_aa: CASSRSSGIGGEKLFF; j_call: TRBJ1-4; v_call: TRBV28; clone_size: NA; d_call: NA
cdr3_nt: TGTGCCAGCAGCGTAGGAAGACAGCAAGATGGCTACACCTTC; cdr3_aa: CASSVGRQQDGYTF; j_call: TRBJ1-2; v_call: TRBV9; clone_size: once; d_call: NA
cdr3_nt: TGCGCCAGCAGCTATCGTACCGCGGGAGCAGAGACCCAGTACTTC; cdr3_aa: CASSYRTAGAETQYF; j_call: TRBJ2-5; v_call: TRBV4-1; clone_size: NA; d_call: TRBD2
cdr3_nt: TGTGCCAGCAGATACCTACTTGGGGACAACTCCTACGAGCAGTACTTC; cdr3_aa: CASRYLLGDNSYEQYF; j_call: TRBJ2-7; v_call: TRBV28; clone_size: NA; d_call: NA
cdr3_nt: TGTGCCAGCAGGAGGAACTATGGCTACACCTTC; cdr3_aa: CASRRNYGYTF; j_call: TRBJ1-2; v_call: TRBV19; clone_size: NA; d_call: NA
cdr3_nt: TGTGCCAGCAACGTAGACTTATCGAGCTCCTACGAGCAGTACTTC; cdr3_aa: CASNVDLSSSYEQYF; j_call: TRBJ2-7; v_call: TRBV28; clone_size: NA; d_call: NA
cdr3_nt: TGCGCCAGCAGCCAAGCACTCCCACAGGGCGATGAGCAGTTCTTC; cdr3_aa: CASSQALPQGDEQFF; j_call: TRBJ2-1; v_call: TRBV4-1; clone_size: once; d_call: NA
cdr3_nt: TGTGCCAGCAGTTTATCGATCCCACTAGCGTCCGGAAATGAGCAGTTCTTC; cdr3_aa: CASSLSIPLASGNEQFF; j_call: TRBJ2-1; v_call: TRBV27; clone_size: few; d_call: TRBD2
cdr3_nt: TGTGCCAGCACGGAGATGGGGACAGACTCTTGGGTTGAGCAGTTCTTC; cdr3_aa: CASTEMGTDSWVEQFF; j_call: TRBJ2-1; v_call: TRBV28; clone_size: NA; d_call: TRBD1
cdr3_nt: TGTGCCAGCAGTGAGGGGGCGAGAATCGATGAGCAGTTCTTC; cdr3_aa: CASSEGARIDEQFF; j_call: TRBJ2-1; v_call: TRBV25-1; clone_size: once; d_call: NA
cdr3_nt: TGTGCCAGCAGCCAAGGGACAATTGGCACCGGGGAGCTGTTTTTT; cdr3_aa: CASSQGTIGTGELFF; j_call: TRBJ2-2; v_call: TRBV7-7; clone_size: NA; d_call: NA
cdr3_nt: TGTGCCAGCAGCTTCCGACAGGGGAGGATTGAAGCTTTCTTT; cdr3_aa: CASSFRQGRIEAFF; j_call: TRBJ1-1; v_call: TRBV11-2; clone_size: NA; d_call: TRBD1
cdr3_nt: TGTGCCAGCAGCCTCGGAGGGCCCCAGCCCCAGCATTTT; cdr3_aa: CASSLGGPQPQHF; j_call: TRBJ1-5; v_call: TRBV7-2; clone_size: NA; d_call: NA
cdr3_nt: TGTGCCAGCAAAGAGGGGGCTATTTTTTTGAACACTGAAGCTTTCTTT; cdr3_aa: CASKEGAIFLNTEAFF; j_call: TRBJ1-1; v_call: TRBV7-8; clone_size: NA; d_call: TRBD1
cdr3_nt: TGTGCCAGCTCACAGATATTAGCGGGGTCTGGGGCCAACTTCCTGACTTTC; cdr3_aa: CASSQILAGSGANFLTF; j_call: TRBJ2-6; v_call: TRBV18; clone_size: NA; d_call: TRBD2
cdr3_nt: TGTGCCAGCTCCGGGTCCCCCTACGAGCAGTACTTC; cdr3_aa: CASSGSPYEQYF; j_call: TRBJ2-7; v_call: TRBV28; clone_size: once; d_call: NA
cdr3_nt: TGTGCCCAGCAGTCAGCGGGTGGGGGTGTATACAATGAGCAGTTCTTC; cdr3_aa: CAQQSAGGGVYNEQFF; j_call: TRBJ2-1; v_call: TRBV5-4; clone_size: once; d_call: NA
cdr3_nt: TGTGCCACCAGCGCACAGCTTGATAACACTGAAGCTTTCTTT; cdr3_aa: CATSAQLDNTEAFF; j_call: TRBJ1-1; v_call: TRBV15; clone_size: NA; d_call: NA
cdr3_nt: TGCAGCGTTGTGGACTTCGGGGAGCTGTTTTTT; cdr3_aa: CSVVDFGELFF; j_call: TRBJ2-2; v_call: TRBV29-1; clone_size: NA; d_call: NA
cdr3_nt: TGTGCCAGCAGCTTAGTAGGGGGCGGGAATATAGGCAATCAGCCCCAGCATTTT; cdr3_aa: CASSLVGGGNIGNQPQHF; j_call: TRBJ1-5; v_call: TRBV7-2; clone_size: NA; d_call: TRBD1
cdr3_nt: TGTGCCAGCAGTGTATACAGGGGTCTTGATACTGAAGCTTTCTTT; cdr3_aa: CASSVYRGLDTEAFF; j_call: TRBJ1-1; v_call: TRBV25-1; clone_size: NA; d_call: TRBD1
cdr3_nt: TGTGCCAGCAGCCGCAGAAACTATGGCTACACCTTC; cdr3_aa: CASSRRNYGYTF; j_call: TRBJ1-2; v_call: TRBV5-6; clone_size: few; d_call: NA
cdr3_nt: TGTGCCAGCAGTGAGAGGCAGGGTCTCTCCTACGAGCAGTACTTC; cdr3_aa: CASSERQGLSYEQYF; j_call: TRBJ2-7; v_call: TRBV6-1; clone_size: NA; d_call: NA
cdr3_nt: TGTGCCAGCAGTTTACAGGGGACCGCCGAAGGGGTGGAGGTCTTC; cdr3_aa: CASSLQGTAEGVEVF; j_call: TRBJ2-1; v_call: TRBV28; clone_size: NA; d_call: NA
cdr3_nt: TGTGCCAGCAGCGCCGCCGGGACACGTGTGTGGACAGATACGCAGTATTTT; cdr3_aa: CASSAAGTRVWTDTQYF; j_call: TRBJ2-3; v_call: TRBV7-8; clone_size: NA; d_call: NA
cdr3_nt: TGCGCCAGCAGTGAAGGGCAGGGTTATGAGCAGTACTTC; cdr3_aa: CASSEGQGYEQYF; j_call: TRBJ2-7; v_call: TRBV10-1; clone_size: NA; d_call: NA
cdr3_nt: TGTGCCAGCAGCTTAGGAGGGGGATACGAGCAGTACTTC; cdr3_aa: CASSLGGGYEQYF; j_call: TRBJ2-7; v_call: TRBV7-8; clone_size: NA; d_call: NA
cdr3_nt: TGTGCCAGCATAGAAAGCTCTGGAAACACCATATATTTT; cdr3_aa: CASIESSGNTIYF; j_call: TRBJ1-3; v_call: TRBV6-5; clone_size: NA; d_call: NA
cdr3_nt: TGCGCCAGCGGATGGACAGGGGAGACCTCTGGAAACACCATATATTTT; cdr3_aa: CASGWTGETSGNTIYF; j_call: TRBJ1-3; v_call: TRBV10-1; clone_size: NA; d_call: TRBD1
cdr3_nt: TGTGCCAGCTCCACTAGGGGGGTTAGCGGGACGTACAATGAGCAGTTCTTC; cdr3_aa: CASSTRGVSGTYNEQFF; j_call: TRBJ2-1; v_call: TRBV9; clone_size: NA; d_call: TRBD2
cdr3_nt: TGTGCCAGCTCACCCCGACGGGCTAATGAAAAACTGTTTTTT; cdr3_aa: CASSPRRANEKLFF; j_call: TRBJ1-4; v_call: TRBV18; clone_size: NA; d_call: NA